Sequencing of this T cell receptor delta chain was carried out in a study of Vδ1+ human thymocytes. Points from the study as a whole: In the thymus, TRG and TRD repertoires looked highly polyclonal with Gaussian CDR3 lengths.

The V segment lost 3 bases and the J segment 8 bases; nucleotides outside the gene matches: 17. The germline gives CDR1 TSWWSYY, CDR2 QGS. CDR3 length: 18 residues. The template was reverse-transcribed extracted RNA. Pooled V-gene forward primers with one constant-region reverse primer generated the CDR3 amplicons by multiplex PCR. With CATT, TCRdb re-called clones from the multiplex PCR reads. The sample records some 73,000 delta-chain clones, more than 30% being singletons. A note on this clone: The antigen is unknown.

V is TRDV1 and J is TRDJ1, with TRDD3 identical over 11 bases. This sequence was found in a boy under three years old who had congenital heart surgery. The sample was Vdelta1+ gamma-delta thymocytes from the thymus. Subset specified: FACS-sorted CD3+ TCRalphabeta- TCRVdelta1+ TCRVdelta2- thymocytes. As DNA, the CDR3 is TGTGCTCTTGGGGAGGACATTGGTGAACTGGGGGATATAGACAAACTCATCTTT. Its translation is CALGEDIGELGDIDKLIF.